Listed here is a single TCR beta chain. Trimming took off 0 bases at V and 4 bases at J, with 12 bases between the two ends. CDR1 is SEHNR, CDR2 FQNEAQ, per germline (reference sequence). The CDR3 extends over 15 amino acids. This sample stems from a study of blood T cell repertoires in COVID-19. Here immunoSEQ multiplex PCR was the method, and the copy in TCRdb shows in-frame clones only, minus some. The sample has 150,000 to 200,000 clones, over 90% seen once. The sequence was obtained from a man between 45 and 60 years old with acute or convalescent COVID-19. Sequencing was done on a sample of peripheral blood. The V and J genes are TRBV7-9 and TRBJ1-1; the D is unclear. This CDR3 reads CASSLAKGGGTEAFF. DNA of the CDR3: TGTGCCAGCAGCTTAGCGAAGGGAGGCGGCACTGAAGCTTTCTTT.